This T cell receptor beta chain stems from a study of CD8+ T cells in alopecia areata. Overall study: Each recipient was a roughly 7-11-week-old female C3H/HeJ mouse given skin from a roughly 6-12-month-old C3H/HeJ donor with spontaneous alopecia.

General study results and limits: Relative to normal scalp, lesional scalp, especially alopecia totalis/universalis, showed higher clonality. Compared with mice, patients displayed less clear TCR sharing, possibly for HLA-related reasons.

About this clone: What it binds is unknown. The gene names given are mouse names. The read ends 3 residues before the CDR3 terminus; that terminus is restored from the germline J gene.

Cutaneous lymph nodes were pooled and cells sorted by CD4, CD8alpha, NKG2D, NKG2ACE and more. The authors extracted RNA and reverse transcribed it into cDNA as the sequencing template. Only in-frame clones appear in the TCRdb table, and some are missing; sequencing was by immunoSEQ multiplex PCR. The data show roughly 260,000 clones, with none appearing a single time. The CDR3 runs to 14 residues. From germline, CDR1 is NNHDY and CDR2 SYVADS. V lost 3 bases to trimming and J lost 9 bases; unmatched junction nucleotides: 6. The receptor was isolated from a C3H/HeJ mouse with alopecia areata. This mouse strain has H2-k as its MHC haplotype. The chain is built from TRBV13-3 and TRBJ1-6, with 7 nucleotides matching TRBD1. TRBJ1-6 is assigned to the ORF class and has an uncertain function. The sequencing sample was made of CD4+ T cells sorted from a lymph node. The sequenced part of the CDR3 DNA is TGTGCCAGCAGTGGACAGGGAAGAAGTTCGCCC. It yields the protein CASSGQGRSSP. In full, the CDR3 reads CASSGQGRSSPLYF.